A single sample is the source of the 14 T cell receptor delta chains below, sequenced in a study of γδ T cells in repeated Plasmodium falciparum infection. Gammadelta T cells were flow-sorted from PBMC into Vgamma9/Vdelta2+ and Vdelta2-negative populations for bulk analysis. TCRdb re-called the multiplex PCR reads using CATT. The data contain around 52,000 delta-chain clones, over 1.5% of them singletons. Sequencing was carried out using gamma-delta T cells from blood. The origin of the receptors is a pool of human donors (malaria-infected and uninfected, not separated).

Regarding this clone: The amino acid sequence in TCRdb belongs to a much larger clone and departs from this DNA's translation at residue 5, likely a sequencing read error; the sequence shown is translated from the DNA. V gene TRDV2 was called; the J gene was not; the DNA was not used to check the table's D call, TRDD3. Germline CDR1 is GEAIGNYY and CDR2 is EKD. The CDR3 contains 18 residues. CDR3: CACDAGWLLGDRGRWVIF. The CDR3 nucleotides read TGTGCCTGTGACGCCGGATGGTTACTGGGGGATAGAGGGAGATGGGTCATCTTT.

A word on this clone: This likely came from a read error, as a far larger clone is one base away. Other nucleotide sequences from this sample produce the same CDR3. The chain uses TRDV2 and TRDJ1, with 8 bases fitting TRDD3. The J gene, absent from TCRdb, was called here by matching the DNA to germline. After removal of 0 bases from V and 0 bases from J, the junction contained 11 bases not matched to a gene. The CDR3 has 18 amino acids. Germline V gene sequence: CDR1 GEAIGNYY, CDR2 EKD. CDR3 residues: CACDTSLLGVPYTDKLIF. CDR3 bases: TGTGCCTGTGACACCTCCTTACTGGGGGTACCGTACACCGATAAACTCATCTTT.

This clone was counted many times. The CDR3 reads CALGTSTYRVLGASTDKLIF. The CDR3 DNA reads as TGTGCTCTTGGTACTTCAACCTACCGGGTACTGGGGGCTTCCACCGATAAACTCATCTTT. The V and J genes are TRDV1 and TRDJ1, with 8 bases matching TRDD3. Here the J gene came from matching the DNA to germline, since TCRdb omits it. V lost 6 bases to trimming and J lost 1 base; unmatched junction nucleotides: 22. Germline values: CDR1 TSWWSYY, CDR2 QGS. This CDR3 comprises 20 residues.

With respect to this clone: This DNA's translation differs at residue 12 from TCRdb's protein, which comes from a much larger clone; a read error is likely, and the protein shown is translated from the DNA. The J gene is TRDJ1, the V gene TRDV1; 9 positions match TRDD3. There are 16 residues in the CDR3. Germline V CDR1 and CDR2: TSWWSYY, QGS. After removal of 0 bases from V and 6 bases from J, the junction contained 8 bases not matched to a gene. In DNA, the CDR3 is TGTGCTCTTGGGGAACTTTCGGCTGGGGGATCCTATAAACTCATCTTT. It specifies CALGELSAGGSYKLIF.

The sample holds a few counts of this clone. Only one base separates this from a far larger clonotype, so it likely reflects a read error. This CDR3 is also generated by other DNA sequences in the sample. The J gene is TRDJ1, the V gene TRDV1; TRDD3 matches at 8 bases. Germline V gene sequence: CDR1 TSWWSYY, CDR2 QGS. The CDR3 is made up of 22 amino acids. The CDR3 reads CALGESHALRIRGIEDTGKLIF. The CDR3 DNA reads TGTGCTCTTGGGGAATCTCACGCCCTGCGCATTCGGGGGATAGAGGACACCGGTAAACTCATCTTT.

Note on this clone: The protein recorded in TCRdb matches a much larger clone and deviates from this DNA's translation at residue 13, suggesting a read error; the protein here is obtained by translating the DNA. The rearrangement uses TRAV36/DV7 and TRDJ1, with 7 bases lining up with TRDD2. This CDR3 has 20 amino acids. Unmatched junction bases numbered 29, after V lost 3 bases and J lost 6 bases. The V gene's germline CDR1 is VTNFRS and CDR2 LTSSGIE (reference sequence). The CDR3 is CAVARWDSYGATEGRNKLIF. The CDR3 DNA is TGTGCTGTGGCTCGCTGGGATTCCTACGGGGCTACTGAGGGTCGAAATAAACTCATCTTT. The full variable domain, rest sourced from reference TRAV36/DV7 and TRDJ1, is EDKVVQSPLSLVVHEGDTVTLNCSYEVTNFRSLLWYKQEKKAPTFLFMLTSSGIEKKSGRLSSILDKKELSSILNITATQTGDSAIYLCAVARWDSYGATEGRNKLIFGKGTRVTVEP.

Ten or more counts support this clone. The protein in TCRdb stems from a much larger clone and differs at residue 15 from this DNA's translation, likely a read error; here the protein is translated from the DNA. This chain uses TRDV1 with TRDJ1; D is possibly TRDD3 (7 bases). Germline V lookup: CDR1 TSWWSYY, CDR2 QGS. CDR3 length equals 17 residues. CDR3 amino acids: CALGETSYWGSTDKPIF. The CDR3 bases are TGTGCTCTTGGGGAAACGTCCTACTGGGGATCCACCGATAAACCCATCTTT.

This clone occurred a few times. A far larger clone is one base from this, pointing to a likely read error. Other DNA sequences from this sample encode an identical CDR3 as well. CDR3: CALGERAPPLFHLYTDKLIF. In DNA form, the CDR3 reads TGTGCTCTTGGGGAACGGGCCCCGCCCCTATTCCACCTTTACACCGATAAACTCATCTTT. This chain uses TRDV1 with TRDJ1; D is uncertain. CDR1 and CDR2 from the germline V gene are TSWWSYY and QGS. Trimming removed 1 base from V and 0 bases from J, with 24 bases in between. This CDR3 region has 20 residues.

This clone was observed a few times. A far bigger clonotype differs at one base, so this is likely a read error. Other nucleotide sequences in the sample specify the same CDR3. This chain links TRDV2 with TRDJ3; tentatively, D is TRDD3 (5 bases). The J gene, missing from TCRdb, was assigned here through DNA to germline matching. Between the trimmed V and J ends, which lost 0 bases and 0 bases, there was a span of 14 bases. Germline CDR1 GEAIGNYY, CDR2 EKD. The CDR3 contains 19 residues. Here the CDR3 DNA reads TGTGCCTGTGACACCGCGGGGGGCCCGAGCTCCTGGGACACCCGACAGATGTTTTTC. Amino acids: CACDTAGGPSSWDTRQMFF.

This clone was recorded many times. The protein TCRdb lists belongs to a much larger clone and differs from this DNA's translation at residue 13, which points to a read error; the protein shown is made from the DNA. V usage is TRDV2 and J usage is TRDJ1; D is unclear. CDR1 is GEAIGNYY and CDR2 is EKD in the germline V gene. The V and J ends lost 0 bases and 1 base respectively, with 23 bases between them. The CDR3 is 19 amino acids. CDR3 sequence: CACDTVLAGPIGGTDKLIF. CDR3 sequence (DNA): TGTGCCTGTGACACCGTACTCGCGGGCCCTATCGGAGGCACCGATAAACTCATCTTT.

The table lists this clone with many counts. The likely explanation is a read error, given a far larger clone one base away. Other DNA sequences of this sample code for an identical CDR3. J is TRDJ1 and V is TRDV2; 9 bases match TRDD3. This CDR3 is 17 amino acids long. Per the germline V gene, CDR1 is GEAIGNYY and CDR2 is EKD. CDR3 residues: CACDPSRTGGYPDKLIF. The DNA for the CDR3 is TGCGCCTGTGACCCATCACGCACGGGGGGATACCCCGATAAACTCATCTTT.

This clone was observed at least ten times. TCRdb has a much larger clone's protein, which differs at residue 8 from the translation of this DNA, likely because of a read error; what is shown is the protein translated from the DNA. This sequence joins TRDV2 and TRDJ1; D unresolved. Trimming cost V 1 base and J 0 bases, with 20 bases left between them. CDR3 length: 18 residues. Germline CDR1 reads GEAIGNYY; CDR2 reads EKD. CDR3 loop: CACDTKYHQPMYTDKLIF. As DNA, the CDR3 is TGTGCCTGTGACACGAAGTACCACCAGCCGATGTACACCGATAAACTCATCTTT.

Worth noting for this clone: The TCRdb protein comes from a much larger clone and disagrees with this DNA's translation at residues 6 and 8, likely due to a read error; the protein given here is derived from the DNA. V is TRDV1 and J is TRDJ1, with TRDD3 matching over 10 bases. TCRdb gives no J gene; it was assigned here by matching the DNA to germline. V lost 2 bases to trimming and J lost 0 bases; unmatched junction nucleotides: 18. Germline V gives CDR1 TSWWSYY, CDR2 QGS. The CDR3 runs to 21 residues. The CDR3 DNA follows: TGTGCTCTTGGGGAAGTGAACGCCGGGGGATACGCAGTAAGGTACACCGATAAACTCATCTTT. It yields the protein CALGEVNAGGYAVRYTDKLIF.

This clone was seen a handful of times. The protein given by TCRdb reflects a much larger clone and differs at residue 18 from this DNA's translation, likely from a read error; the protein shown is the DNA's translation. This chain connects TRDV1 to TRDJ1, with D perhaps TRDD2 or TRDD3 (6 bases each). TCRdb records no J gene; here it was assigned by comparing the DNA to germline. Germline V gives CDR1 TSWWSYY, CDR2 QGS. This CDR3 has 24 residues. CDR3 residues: CAIGETGLPKRGGDPPIDTDKLIF. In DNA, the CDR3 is TGTGCTATTGGGGAAACGGGCCTTCCCAAACGTGGAGGGGATCCACCCATAGACACCGATAAACTCATCTTT.